This T cell receptor (beta chain) originates from a study of OX40 agonist ivuxolimab in advanced cancers. Describing the broader study: The costimulatory receptor OX40 (CD134) was targeted by ivuxolimab, a fully human IgG2 agonistic monoclonal antibody. Intravenous ivuxolimab was administered to patients every 2 weeks at six dose levels: 0.01, 0.1, 0.3, 1.5, 3 and 10 mg/kg. Of the roughly 54 patients in dose escalation, about 20 had hepatocellular carcinoma, around 15 had melanoma, 9 had renal cell carcinoma and 9 had head and neck cancer. In the dose-escalation cohort, 82.7% of patients were male, and the mean age was approximately 64 years, with a range of 23 to 79. Prior anti-PD-1, anti-PD-L1 or anti-CTLA-4 therapy was permitted, and approximately 39% of dose-escalation patients had received checkpoint inhibitors. Partial responses occurred in three dose-escalation patients, of whom one had hepatocellular carcinoma and two had cutaneous melanoma. Peripheral TCRbeta sequencing was intended to test whether TCR sequence diversity was altered and clonal T-cell expansion was caused by ivuxolimab. The monotherapy dose-escalation portion (N of about 49 patients) of the phase I ivuxolimab trial is reported in the paper.

Patients with a history of autoimmune disease or receiving systemic immunosuppression were excluded from the trial. In every dose cohort, peripheral blood was drawn for TCR sequencing at baseline, cycle 4 day 1, and cycle 7 day 1. The samples were taken from a phase I, first-in-human, multicenter, open-label dose-escalation trial of ivuxolimab. Adults with locally advanced or metastatic head and neck squamous cell, hepatocellular, melanoma or renal cell carcinoma were enrolled in the trial. CD4+ and CD8+ T cells were sorted separately from peripheral blood before TCR sequencing. Comments on this clone: This receptor's antigen is unknown. The sample holds no much larger clone one base away, and base qualities are not on file.

Genomic DNA was isolated from the sorted cells so that the TCRbeta CDR3 region could be sequenced. The immunoSEQ Assay was used to sequence the TCRbeta CDR3 regions. What TCRdb holds here is the immuneACCESS table cut down to in-frame rearrangements. Part of the clones is not present; checked against another copy, under half of the missing clones reflect an unresolved V gene, and the others are unexplained. Here the sample has around 53,000 clones; roughly 92% occur a single time. The ten largest clones capture 15% to 20% of the sample. Based on the germline V gene, the CDR1 and CDR2 sequences are MDHEN and SYDVKM. Counted from cysteine to phenylalanine, this CDR3 has 20 amino acids. Just the 60-base CDR3 DNA is kept, in frame starting at base 1. V and J lose 2 bases and 0 bases, and a span of 23 bases separates them. Study-level results and caveats: Low levels of normalized T-cell clonal expansion were also seen in some patients who did not respond. Which antigens the clonally expanded peripheral T cells were specific for was not determined. After ivuxolimab, CD8+ T cells had more expanded clones than CD4+ T cells on average. In partial responders in the 0.1-3.0 mg/kg groups, normalized peripheral clonal expansion was found to be among the lowest, especially among CD8+ T cells. At doses from 0.1 to 3.0 mg/kg, clonal expansion was seen in both CD4+ and CD8+ blood T cells between baseline and week 6.

The TCR was taken from an adult with an advanced solid tumor such as melanoma, head and neck, liver or kidney cancer. The chain was built from TRBV28 and TRBJ2-1; a tentative D call is TRBD2 (6 bases match). This sample comprised CD4+ or CD8+ T cells sorted from blood, obtained in a trial of the OX40 agonist ivuxolimab. The CDR3 protein sequence reads: CASSLDAGGGKVNSYNEQFF. The DNA sequence is as follows: TGTGCCAGCAGTTTAGATGCCGGGGGAGGAAAAGTAAACTCCTACAATGAGCAGTTCTTC.